This passage covers 32 T cell receptor beta chains from one sample sequenced in a study of neurological immune-mediated disorders. TCRdb re-analysed the 5' RACE reads in MiXCR, keeping a single row per CDR3 protein. The repertoire consists of roughly 70,000 distinct CDR3 sequences, with 5.2% occurring once and the leading ten covering over 2.5%. Sequenced material: PBMCs. These receptor sequences come from a woman between 25 and 40 years old with multiple sclerosis.

Many counts were recorded for this clonotype. V and J are TRBV6-2 or TRBV6-3 and TRBJ1-1; D call uncertain. This CDR3 has 13 amino acids. Germline lookup yields CDR1 MNHEY and CDR2 SVGEGT. V gave up 6 bases and J gave up 2 bases, with 10 bases separating them. This CDR3 reads CASRLTINTEAFF. CDR3 nucleotide sequence: TGTGCCAGCAGACTAACAATAAACACTGAAGCTTTCTTT.

This clonotype was seen ten or more times. V usage is TRBV15 and J usage is TRBJ1-2; D call uncertain. V lost 5 bases and J lost 7, with 11 bases in between. Germline V lookup: CDR1 LNHNV, CDR2 YYDKDF (reference sequence). The CDR3 is 12 amino acids. The CDR3 reads CATSDAALGYTF. CDR3 DNA sequence: TGTGCCACCAGCGATGCTGCTCTTGGCTACACCTTC.

This clonotype has a count of ten or more. This chain uses TRBV7-8 with TRBJ2-7; 7 bases map to TRBD2. The CDR3 runs 14 residues. With 5 bases clipped from V and 0 bases from J, the junction kept 4 bases outside the gene matches. CDR1 is SGHVS, CDR2 FQNEAQ, per germline. In DNA, the CDR3 is TGTGCCAGCAGCCCTAGCGGAAGCTCCTACGAGCAGTACTTC. Its translation: CASSPSGSSYEQYF. The full variable domain, its missing parts supplied by reference TRBV7-8 and TRBJ2-7, is GAGVSQSPRYKVAKRGQDVALRCDPISGHVSLFWYQQALGQGPEFLTYFQNEAQLDKSGLPSDRFFAERPEGSVSTLKIQRTQQEDSAVYLCASSPSGSSYEQYFGPGTRLTVT.

This clonotype was picked up many times. The chain's CDR3 is CSARGASYEQYF. The DNA of the CDR3 is TGCAGTGCTAGAGGGGCGTCCTACGAGCAGTACTTC. The chain combines TRBV20-1 with TRBJ2-7, with D uncertain. V lost 1 base and J lost 1, with 5 bases in between. CDR1 and CDR2 from the germline V gene are DFQATT and SNEGSKA (reference sequence). CDR3 length equals 12 residues.

Notes on this clonotype: A read error may explain this, as a much larger clone is one base away. The rearrangement uses TRBV9 and TRBJ2-2, with D hard to call. The CDR3 is 13 amino acids. In germline, CDR1 is SGDLS, CDR2 YYNGEE. V lost 4 bases to trimming and J lost 2 bases, with 6 bases between them. The CDR3 spells CASSIVNTGELFF. The DNA of the CDR3 is TGTGCCAGCAGCATAGTAAACACCGGGGAGCTGTTTTTT.

In its sample, this clonotype was seen many times. Relative to the germline gene, one junction end is altered; a read error may explain this. This chain connects TRBV10-3 to TRBJ1-5; no firm D call. This CDR3 contains 14 residues. Germline V gene data show CDR1 as ENHRY and CDR2 as SYGVKD. This CDR3 is CAISEGDSNQPQNF. The CDR3 DNA reads as TGTGCCATCAGTGAGGGAGATAGCAATCAGCCCCAGAATTTT.

Many counts were recorded for this clonotype. The chain couples TRBV3-1 to TRBJ2-5; D remains unclear. Trimming pared 4 bases from V and 5 bases from J, leaving 11 bases between. The CDR3 has 13 residues. CDR1 is LGHDT, CDR2 YNNKEL, per germline (reference sequence). The CDR3 loop is CASSPSGVETQYF. Here the CDR3 DNA reads TGTGCCAGCAGCCCAAGTGGGGTTGAGACCCAGTACTTC.

The sample holds many counts of this clonotype. The chain employs TRBV29-1 and TRBJ2-3, with 16 bases that match TRBD2. This CDR3 spans 17 amino acids. Unmatched junction bases numbered 3, after V lost 3 bases and J lost 0 bases. Germline CDR1 and CDR2: SQVTM and ANQGSEA. Here the CDR3 DNA reads TGCAGCGTTGAGGGACTAGCGGGGGGGCCGAGCACAGATACGCAGTATTTT. Translating it yields CSVEGLAGGPSTDTQYF.

This clonotype was observed at least ten times. The rearrangement links TRBV20-1 to TRBJ2-3, with D uncertain. V lost 0 bases, J lost 3 bases, and 7 bases lay in between. Germline-derived CDR1 and CDR2 are DFQATT and SNEGSKA (reference sequence). The CDR3 spans 13 residues. CDR3 sequence (DNA): TGCAGTGCTAGAGATAGGGAAACAGATACGCAGTATTTT. Amino acid sequence: CSARDRETDTQYF.

This clonotype came up a few times. The chain is built from TRBV6-5 and TRBJ2-3, with D possibly being TRBD1 (5 bases). Germline CDR1 and CDR2: MNHEY and SVGAGI. The V and J ends lost 5 bases and 6 bases respectively, with 21 bases between them. This CDR3 comprises 16 residues. CDR3 residues: CASSPDSLNSRDTQYF. Written as DNA, the CDR3 is TGTGCCAGCAGTCCAGACAGCCTAAACTCTAGGGATACGCAGTATTTT.

Many counts were recorded for this clonotype. For the CDR3, the DNA is TGCAGTGCGGGCATGGGGGGGAACACAGATACGCAGTATTTT. Protein sequence: CSAGMGGNTDTQYF. J is TRBJ2-3 and V is TRBV20-1, with TRBD2 matching over 7 bases. Trimming cost V 6 bases and J 2 bases; bases outside gene matches: 8. The V gene's germline CDR1 is DFQATT and CDR2 SNEGSKA (reference sequence). The CDR3 sequence is 14 residues long.

This clonotype came up many times. V is TRBV7-9 and J is TRBJ1-6; D not resolved. Trimming cost V 3 bases and J 8 bases, with 5 bases left between them. The CDR3 spans 12 residues. Per germline, CDR1 SEHNR and CDR2 FQNEAQ (reference sequence). CDR3 residues: CASSFPDSPLHF. In DNA, the CDR3 is TGTGCCAGCAGCTTCCCGGATTCACCCCTCCACTTT.

This clonotype was counted many times. The gene calls are TRBV11-2 and TRBJ2-5; tentative D call: TRBD2 (6 bases). CDR1 and CDR2 from the germline V gene are SGHAT and FQNNGV. The V gene lost 5 bases and the J gene lost 5 bases, with 18 bases spanning the gap. This CDR3 contains 15 residues. The CDR3: CASSRLRAGGETQYF. CDR3 nucleotide sequence: TGTGCCAGCAGCCGCCTCAGAGCGGGCGGCGAGACCCAGTACTTC.

The genes are TRBV20-1 and TRBJ1-1, with 10 nucleotides matching TRBD1. After removal of 4 bases from V and 5 bases from J, the junction contained 7 bases not matched to a gene. Germline values: CDR1 DFQATT, CDR2 SNEGSKA (reference sequence). This CDR3 spans 14 amino acids. This CDR3 is CSATPTGGETEAFF. CDR3 coding DNA: TGCAGTGCTACCCCGACAGGGGGCGAAACTGAAGCTTTCTTT.

This clonotype was recorded at least ten times. The chain uses TRBV10-3 and TRBJ1-2; no definite D call. This CDR3 has 15 amino acids. V was clipped by 2 bases and J by 6 bases, with 16 bases between them. In germline, CDR1 is ENHRY, CDR2 SYGVKD. This chain's CDR3 is CAISEAVGYNNGYTF. The CDR3 DNA sequence: TGTGCCATCAGTGAGGCTGTTGGGTACAACAATGGCTACACCTTC.

In this sample, this clonotype turned up many times. The V and J genes are TRBV20-1 and TRBJ2-1; D is perhaps TRBD1 (5 bases). The germline V gene encodes CDR1 DFQATT and CDR2 SNEGSKA (reference sequence). The CDR3 length is 14 residues. Trimming took 6 bases from V and 4 from J, leaving 16 bases between them. As DNA, the CDR3 is TGCAGTGCAGTCCTAGTCCAGGGATACAATGAGCAGTTCTTC. Translating it yields CSAVLVQGYNEQFF.

This clonotype was picked up a small number of times. This sequence may be a read error, since a much larger clone differs from it by one base. The J gene is TRBJ1-2, the V gene TRBV29-1, with D possibly being TRBD1 (5 bases). CDR3 length equals 15 residues. The V end lost 5 bases, the J end lost 5 bases, and 21 bases lay between the germline ends. In germline, CDR1 is SQVTM, CDR2 ANQGSEA. The CDR3 reads CSVREPGKGSYGYTF. CDR3 in DNA: TGCAGCGTTCGAGAGCCGGGAAAGGGGTCGTATGGCTACACCTTC.

This clonotype was observed many times. The V and J genes are TRBV20-1 and TRBJ2-3, with D possibly being TRBD1 (6 bases). Per germline, CDR1 DFQATT and CDR2 SNEGSKA (reference sequence). With 6 bases removed from V and 4 bases from J, the gap between germline ends came to 17 bases. The CDR3 totals 14 residues. The chain's CDR3 is CSAIQGIRPDTQYF. The DNA for the CDR3 is TGCAGTGCCATACAGGGAATCCGCCCAGATACGCAGTATTTT.

In its sample, this clonotype was seen many times. The V gene is TRBV7-8, the J gene TRBJ2-7, with a weak D call TRBD1 (6 bases). The V gene's germline CDR1 is SGHVS and CDR2 FQNEAQ. Trimming stripped 3 bases from V and 1 base from J, with 13 bases between. The CDR3 loop spans 15 amino acids. CDR3 region: CASSFLSDRSYEQYF. The CDR3 DNA reads TGTGCCAGCAGCTTCCTTTCAGACAGGTCCTACGAGCAGTACTTC.

This clonotype was detected ten times or more. The rearrangement links TRBV5-5 to TRBJ1-1; D unresolved. Trimming took off 4 bases at V and 0 bases at J, with 16 bases between the two ends. This CDR3 is built from 16 residues. Germline V gene lookup returns CDR1 SGHKS and CDR2 YYEKEE (reference sequence). Here the CDR3 reads CASSLAVSLMNTEAFF. In nucleotides, the CDR3 is TGTGCCAGCAGCCTCGCGGTGAGCCTCATGAACACTGAAGCTTTCTTT.

This clonotype has ten or more counts. This chain joins TRBV12-3 or TRBV12-4 and TRBJ2-3, with 11 bases matching TRBD2. This CDR3 contains 16 residues. Trimming at V came to 6 bases and at J to 7 bases, leaving 12 bases not matched to a gene. The CDR3: CASRTQWLAGGYTQYF. The CDR3 nucleotides read TGTGCCAGCAGAACCCAGTGGCTAGCGGGGGGCTATACGCAGTATTTT.

This clonotype has just a few counts. The CDR3 does not close with the conserved phenylalanine or tryptophan, likely indicating a read error. J is TRBJ2-1 and V is TRBV6-6, with D tentatively TRBD1 or TRBD2 (6 bases each). Germline loops: CDR1 MNHNY, CDR2 SVGAGI (reference sequence). There are 16 residues in the CDR3. V was shortened by 5 bases and J by 4 bases, with 18 bases between the two germline ends. In nucleotides, the CDR3 is TGTGCCAGCAGTCCCCGACATAGGGGGACTTACAATGAGCAGTTCAAC. This encodes CASSPRHRGTYNEQFN.

The chain has TRBV27 and TRBJ2-7, with D possibly TRBD2 on 6 matching bases. The CDR3 spans 15 residues. The germline V gene has CDR1 MNHEY and CDR2 SMNVEV (reference sequence). Trimming shortened V by 2 bases and J by 0 bases, and 11 bases separated the two germline ends. The CDR3 DNA follows: TGTGCCAGCAGTTTAGCGGGGCGCTTCTCCTACGAGCAGTACTTC. It encodes CASSLAGRFSYEQYF.

This clonotype has a count of ten or more. This chain links TRBV12-3 or TRBV12-4 with TRBJ2-1; 7 bases agree with TRBD1. The length of the CDR3 is 14 residues. Trimming cost V 7 bases and J 5 bases; bases outside gene matches: 8. CDR3 DNA: TGTGCCAGCACCGAGACAGGGCCCCACAATGAGCAGTTCTTC. This gives the protein CASTETGPHNEQFF.

This clonotype was observed many times. This rearrangement joins TRBV5-4 to TRBJ2-2, with 9 nucleotides matching TRBD2. CDR3 length: 15 residues. V lost 4 bases and J lost 6; bases outside the gene matches: 7. Germline CDR1 and CDR2: SGHNT and YYREEE (reference sequence). CDR3 DNA sequence: TGTGCCAGCAGCCTTAGCGGGGGAGGAGCCGGGGAGCTGTTTTTT. Translating gives CASSLSGGGAGELFF. The full variable domain, completed using reference TRBV5-4 and TRBJ2-2, is ETGVTQSPTHLIKTRGQQVTLRCSSQSGHNTVSWYQQALGQGPQFIFQYYREEENGRGNFPPRFSGLQFPNYSSELNVNALELDDSALYLCASSLSGGGAGELFFGEGSRLTVL.

The chain has TRBV12-3 or TRBV12-4 and TRBJ1-1; possible D gene TRBD1, 5 bases. The CDR3 spans 13 residues. The V gene lost 8 bases and the J gene lost 1 base, with 11 bases spanning the gap. This chain's CDR3 is CASRGQGNTEAFF. CDR3 sequence (DNA): TGTGCCAGCCGTGGGCAGGGGAACACTGAAGCTTTCTTT.

There are a few counts of this clonotype. V usage is TRBV12-3 or TRBV12-4 and J usage is TRBJ2-7; D gene uncertain. The CDR3 contains 14 residues. Deletions cut 7 bases from V and 0 bases from J, with 13 bases between. CDR3 residues: CASTPGSPSYEQYF. The CDR3 DNA is TGTGCCAGCACTCCCGGCTCCCCCTCCTACGAGCAGTACTTC.

This clonotype was counted between two and nine times. The chain employs TRBV5-1 and TRBJ1-2, with 8 positions matching TRBD1. This CDR3 region has 15 residues. After removal of 4 bases from V and 0 bases from J, the junction contained 5 bases not matched to a gene. Germline loops: CDR1 SGHRS, CDR2 YFSETQ. Here the CDR3 reads CASSEGQGPNYGYTF. The DNA for the CDR3 is TGCGCCAGCAGCGAAGGACAGGGACCTAACTATGGCTACACCTTC.

This clonotype was seen repeatedly, ten times or more. A much bigger clone sits one base away, suggesting this may be a read error. The chain carries TRBV7-2 and TRBJ2-2, with D uncertain. V lost 7 bases, J lost 4 bases, and 7 bases lay in between. Germline V gene data show CDR1 as SGHTA and CDR2 as FQGNSA. This CDR3 region has 12 residues. CDR3 bases: TGTGCCAGCAACCGAACCACCGGGGAGCTGTTTTTT. This gives the protein CASNRTTGELFF.

The genes are TRBV20-1 and TRBJ1-2, with D unclear. CDR1 is DFQATT and CDR2 is SNEGSKA in the germline V gene (reference sequence). The CDR3 runs 16 residues. The V gene lost 4 bases and the J gene lost 0 bases, with 18 bases spanning the gap. The CDR3 loop reads CSAIGERRNPNYGYTF. In DNA form, the CDR3 reads TGCAGTGCTATTGGGGAAAGAAGGAACCCTAACTATGGCTACACCTTC.

This clonotype has a handful of counts. V usage is TRBV2 and J usage is TRBJ1-1; D may be TRBD1 (6 bases). The CDR3 is 16 amino acids. In germline, CDR1 is SNHLY, CDR2 FYNNEI. V lost 6 bases to trimming and J lost 3 bases, with 20 bases between them. The DNA of the CDR3 is TGTGCCAGCAGCGGAGCGGGGGGCGGGTATGACACTGAAGCTTTCTTT. It specifies CASSGAGGGYDTEAFF.

This clonotype was picked up many times. The rearrangement links TRBV4-2 to TRBJ2-5; 12 bases line up with TRBD2. Unmatched junction bases numbered 14, after V lost 3 bases and J lost 0 bases. From germline, CDR1 is LGHNA and CDR2 YNFKEQ. This CDR3 comprises 20 residues. This CDR3 reads CASSQTLTSGGPSYQETQYF. As DNA, the CDR3 is TGTGCCAGCAGCCAGACGTTGACTAGCGGGGGCCCCTCGTACCAAGAGACCCAGTACTTC.